This TCR beta chain was sequenced in a study of T cell responses to AZD1222 COVID-19 vaccine. Generated by immunoSEQ multiplex PCR, the TCRdb table keeps only in-frame clones and is missing some. The sample gives 90,000 to 100,000 clones, approximately 88% of which show up once; 12% to 15% is in the top ten. As regards this clone: Antigen unknown.

Study findings and constraints: AZD1222 recipients seropositive at baseline numbered only 6 or 7. Spike-specific TCR breadth rose after two AZD1222 doses, and depth rose as well. Clonal diversity was possibly underestimated, and white British individuals and females predominated among donors.

CDR3 length: 14 amino acids. In germline, CDR1 is SGDLS, CDR2 YYNGEE. The germline V and J ends were trimmed by 4 bases and 9 bases, with 14 bases remaining between them. This chain joins TRBV9 and TRBJ1-6; tentatively, D is TRBD1 (6 bases). This receptor was identified in an adult who received the AZD1222 COVID-19 vaccine. The material was peripheral blood, obtained 28 days after the second AZD1222 dose. DNA of the CDR3: TGTGCCAGCAGCTCAGCAGGGGCGGCTTCACCCCTCCACTTT. Protein sequence: CASSSAGAASPLHF.